These 6 T cell receptor beta chains were sequenced from one sample in a study of cytomegalovirus exposure and HLA in healthy donors. Use of 60 Vbeta and 13 Jbeta primers characterized the PCR. Clones were read by immunoSEQ multiplex PCR, and TCRdb kept only the in-frame ones, dropping some. The table includes 130,000 to 150,000 clones, around 73% detected once. Sequencing was carried out using PBMCs. These receptors were obtained from a human donor in good health.

This rearrangement joins TRBV6-5 to TRBJ2-6; D remains unclear. The CDR3 has 13 residues. Trimming cost V 0 bases and J 12 bases, with 9 bases left between them. The germline gives CDR1 MNHEY, CDR2 SVGAGI. Written as DNA, the CDR3 is TGTGCCAGCAGTTACTCTGGTCCAGGCGTCCTGACTTTC. Its translation is CASSYSGPGVLTF.

The genes are TRBV5-4 and TRBJ1-2; D call uncertain. The germline V gene encodes CDR1 SGHNT and CDR2 YYREEE (reference sequence). V shed 0 bases and J shed 5 bases, with 8 bases lying between them. The CDR3 is 13 residues long. The CDR3 bases are TGTGCCAGCAGCTTGGGGTTACTGTATGGCTACACCTTC. The encoded protein is CASSLGLLYGYTF.

The rearrangement links TRBV5-6 to TRBJ2-7; 9 bases match TRBD1. CDR3 length equals 15 residues. Trimming cost V 4 bases and J 1 base; bases outside gene matches: 6. Per germline, CDR1 SGHDT and CDR2 YYEEEE. The CDR3: CASSIGQGISYEQYF. The DNA of the CDR3 is TGTGCCAGCAGCATAGGACAGGGGATTTCCTACGAGCAGTACTTC.

This clone was counted once. Here the CDR3 reads CASSLGSIRGLDNQPQHF. DNA of the CDR3: TGTGCCAGCAGCTTAGGTAGTATCAGGGGGCTCGATAATCAGCCCCAGCATTTT. This chain connects TRBV7-9 to TRBJ1-5, with 8 bases aligning to TRBD1. V was clipped by 1 base and J by 4 bases; unmatched bases: 12. The CDR3 totals 18 residues. Germline V gene sequence: CDR1 SEHNR, CDR2 FQNEAQ (reference sequence). The full variable domain, completed using reference TRBV7-9 and TRBJ1-5, is DTGVSQNPRHKITKRGQNVTFRCDPISEHNRLYWYRQTLGQGPEFLTYFQNEAQLEKSRLLSDRFSAERPKGSFSTLEIQRTEQGDSAMYLCASSLGSIRGLDNQPQHFGDGTRLSIL.

This clone was seen a few times. J is TRBJ2-3 and V is TRBV29-1; TRBD2 matches at 7 bases. V gave up 7 bases and J gave up 4 bases; unmatched junction bases: 17. Germline-derived CDR1 and CDR2 are SQVTM and ANQGSEA. The CDR3 sequence is 16 residues long. The CDR3 loop reads CSAIVLAGSKPDTQYF. DNA for the CDR3: TGCAGCGCCATTGTCTTAGCGGGTTCGAAACCAGATACGCAGTATTTT.

The chain combines TRBV2 with TRBJ1-5; D is perhaps TRBD1 (6 bases). The germline gives CDR1 SNHLY, CDR2 FYNNEI. The V and J ends lost 10 bases and 6 bases respectively, with 19 bases between them. CDR3 length equals 14 residues. CDR3 nucleotides: TGTGCCACCAACGAACAGGGATGGGGTCAGCCCCAGCATTTT. It specifies CATNEQGWGQPQHF.